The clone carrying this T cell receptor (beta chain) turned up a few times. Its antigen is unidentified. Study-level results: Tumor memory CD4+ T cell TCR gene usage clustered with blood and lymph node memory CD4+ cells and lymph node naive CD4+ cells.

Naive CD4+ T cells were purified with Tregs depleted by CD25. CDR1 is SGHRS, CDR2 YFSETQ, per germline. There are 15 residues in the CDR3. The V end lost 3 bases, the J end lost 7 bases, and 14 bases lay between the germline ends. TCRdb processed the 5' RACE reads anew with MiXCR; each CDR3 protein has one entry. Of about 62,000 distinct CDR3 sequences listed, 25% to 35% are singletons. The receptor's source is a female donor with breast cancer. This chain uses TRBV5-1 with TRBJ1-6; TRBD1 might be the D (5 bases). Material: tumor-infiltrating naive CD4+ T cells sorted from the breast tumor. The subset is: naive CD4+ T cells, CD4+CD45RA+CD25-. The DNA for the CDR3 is TGCGCCAGCAGCTCGTGGGACCGTATGAATTCACCCCTCCACTTT. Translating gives CASSSWDRMNSPLHF.